The TCR beta chain described here comes from a study of cytomegalovirus exposure and HLA in healthy donors. Germline V CDR1 and CDR2: MNHEY, SMNVEV (reference sequence). The CDR3 is made up of 14 amino acids. Between the trimmed V and J ends, which lost 4 bases and 0 bases, there was a span of 7 bases. Note on this clone: What it recognizes is unknown.

Study-wide findings and caveats: Accurate HLA-A and HLA-B prediction from TCR beta sequences was reported for most subjects. The study put 150 or so TCR beta chains on its list as cytomegalovirus-associated.

Researchers ran the PCR with 60 Vbeta and 13 Jbeta primers. Assay used: immunoSEQ multiplex PCR; TCRdb lists only in-frame clones, some missing. The sample consists of approximately 270,000 clones, over 70% of them appearing once. Sequencing used PBMCs. The sequence derives from a girl between 2 and 10 years old in good health and CMV-seronegative. The genes are TRBV27 and TRBJ2-1, with D uncertain. DNA of the CDR3: TGTGCCAGCAGTTGGTTGAGCTCCTACAATGAGCAGTTCTTC. Translating gives CASSWLSSYNEQFF.